A single count supports the clone carrying this T cell receptor (beta chain). The source of the sample is a study of blood T cell repertoires in COVID-19. Study as a whole: COVID-19 samples collected from the United States, Italy and Spain covered acute and convalescent phases. PBMCs, B-cell-depleted T cells, or T cells provided the cDNA or gDNA that made up the material.

While infection was still active, Seattle patients were enrolled and then followed longitudinally. Original methodology: How many nucleated cells were present was estimated from reference gene primer amplification. The data were produced by immunoSEQ multiplex PCR, yet TCRdb's version contains in-frame clones alone and is incomplete. For V, J and clone size, that table is used; D and trimming come from the DNA. The sample consists of about 71,000 clones, approximately 80% of them appearing once. Input material: peripheral blood. The clonotype was recovered from a man in his thirties or forties with COVID-19, enrolled during active disease.

The CDR3 reads CASTDRGADNEQFF. CDR3 sequence (DNA): TGTGCCAGCACCGACCGGGGGGCCGACAATGAGCAGTTCTTC. The chain links TRBV7-8 to TRBJ2-1; tentatively, D is TRBD2 (7 bases). The germline gives CDR1 SGHVS, CDR2 FQNEAQ. The length of the CDR3 is 14 residues. Trimming left V 7 bases short and J 5 bases short, with 15 bases between. The full variable domain, its missing parts supplied by reference TRBV7-8 and TRBJ2-1, is GAGVSQSPRYKVAKRGQDVALRCDPISGHVSLFWYQQALGQGPEFLTYFQNEAQLDKSGLPSDRFFAERPEGSVSTLKIQRTQQEDSAVYLCASTDRGADNEQFFGPGTRLTVL.